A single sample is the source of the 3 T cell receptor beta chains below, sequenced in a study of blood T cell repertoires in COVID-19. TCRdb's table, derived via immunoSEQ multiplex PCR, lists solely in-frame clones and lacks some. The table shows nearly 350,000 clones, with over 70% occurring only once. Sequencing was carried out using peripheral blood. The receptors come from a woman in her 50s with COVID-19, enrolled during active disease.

CDR3 region: CASSLSGTGIKDEQYF. CDR3 in DNA: TGTGCCAGCAGCTTGTCCGGGACAGGCATTAAGGACGAGCAGTACTTC. V usage is TRBV5-8 and J usage is TRBJ2-7; the match to TRBD1 covers 8 bases. Looked up from germline, CDR1 is SGHTS and CDR2 is YDEGEE. This CDR3 has 16 amino acids. V dropped 1 base and J dropped 5; count of bases not matched to a gene: 11. Based on the CDR3 plus reference TRBV5-8 and TRBJ2-7, the full variable domain is EAGVTQSPTHLIKTRGQQATLRCSPISGHTSVYWYQQALGLGLQFLLWYDEGEERNRGNFPPRFSGRQFPNYSSELNVNALELEDSALYLCASSLSGTGIKDEQYFGPGTRLTVT.

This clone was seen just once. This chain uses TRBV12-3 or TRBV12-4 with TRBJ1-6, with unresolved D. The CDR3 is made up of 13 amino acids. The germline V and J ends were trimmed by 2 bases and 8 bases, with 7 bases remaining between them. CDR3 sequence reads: CASSLRVDSPLHF. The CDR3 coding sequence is TGTGCCAGCAGTTTACGGGTCGATTCACCCCTCCACTTT.

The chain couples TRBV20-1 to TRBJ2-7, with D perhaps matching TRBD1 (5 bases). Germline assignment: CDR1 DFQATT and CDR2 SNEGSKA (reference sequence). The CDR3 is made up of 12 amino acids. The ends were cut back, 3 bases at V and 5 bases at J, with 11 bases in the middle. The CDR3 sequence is CSASRGLNEQYF. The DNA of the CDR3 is TGCAGTGCTAGTAGGGGTTTGAACGAGCAGTACTTC.